Following are 32 T cell receptor beta chains from one sample sequenced in a study of T cell responses to AZD1222 COVID-19 vaccine. Method: immunoSEQ multiplex PCR; TCRdb's copy keeps in-frame clones and lacks some. The sample has 89,000 or so clones; 85% to 90% are singletons. Sequenced material: peripheral blood, taken 28 days after the second AZD1222 dose. Receptor source: an adult who received the AZD1222 COVID-19 vaccine.

The chain combines TRBV5-4 with TRBJ2-7; either TRBD1 or TRBD2 may supply D (5 bases each). This CDR3 comprises 14 residues. With 6 bases removed from V and 2 bases from J, the gap between germline ends came to 15 bases. Germline CDR1 is SGHNT and CDR2 is YYREEE (reference sequence). CDR3 region: CASTSAGTTYEQYF. The CDR3, as DNA: TGTGCCAGCACCTCCGCAGGGACCACCTACGAGCAGTACTTC.

In its sample, this clone was seen once. The chain employs TRBV18 and TRBJ2-2; D not resolved. Germline CDR1 is KGHSH and CDR2 is LQKENI. Trimming pared 3 bases from V and 1 base from J, leaving 9 bases between. The CDR3 is 15 residues long. The CDR3 DNA sequence: TGTGCCAGCTCACCCCCAAGCCAGAACACCGGGGAGCTGTTTTTT. Residues: CASSPPSQNTGELFF.

This clone was picked up a small number of times. The genes are TRBV28 and TRBJ1-6; a weak D match, TRBD1 (6 bases). V shed 5 bases and J shed 10 bases, with 21 bases lying between them. This CDR3 is 16 amino acids long. The V gene's germline CDR1 is MDHEN and CDR2 SYDVKM. CDR3 bases: TGTGCCAGCAGTAGGGGGGCCGGGGGGCGCGGGTCACCCCTCCACTTT. The encoded protein is CASSRGAGGRGSPLHF.

This chain uses TRBV11-2 with TRBJ2-3; the D call may be TRBD1 or TRBD2 (5 bases each). The CDR3 runs 13 residues. The germline gives CDR1 SGHAT, CDR2 FQNNGV. Trimming took 6 bases from V and 6 from J, leaving 13 bases between them. The CDR3 DNA reads as TGTGCCAGCAGTCCCGACGGGACGGATACGCAGTATTTT. Protein sequence: CASSPDGTDTQYF.

This rearrangement joins TRBV7-9 to TRBJ1-5, with D unclear. The germline V gene has CDR1 SEHNR and CDR2 FQNEAQ (reference sequence). The CDR3 extends over 13 amino acids. Trimming took 2 bases from V and 2 from J, leaving 4 bases between them. CDR3 loop: CASSLSGNQPQHF. The CDR3 bases are TGTGCCAGCAGCTTAAGTGGCAATCAGCCCCAGCATTTT.

The chain recombines TRBV11-2 with TRBJ1-3, with D uncertain. V gave up 4 bases and J gave up 4 bases, with 11 bases separating them. This CDR3 region has 14 residues. CDR1 is SGHAT and CDR2 is FQNNGV in the germline V gene. The CDR3 reads CASSSSRSGNTIYF. As DNA, the CDR3 is TGTGCCAGCAGCTCCTCCCGGTCAGGAAACACCATATATTTT.

This clone has just a few counts. The chain carries TRBV9 and TRBJ1-5, with a possible D match to TRBD1 (6 bases). The CDR3 consists of 15 residues. The germline CDR1 and CDR2 sequences are SGDLS and YYNGEE. Trimming pared 4 bases from V and 2 bases from J, leaving 13 bases between. This CDR3 is CASSLGGGGNQPQHF. DNA of the CDR3: TGTGCCAGCAGCCTCGGGGGGGGCGGCAATCAGCCCCAGCATTTT. Complete variable domain (other parts from reference TRBV9 and TRBJ1-5): DSGVTQTPKHLITATGQRVTLRCSPRSGDLSVYWYQQSLDQGLQFLIQYYNGEERAKGNILERFSAQQFPDLHSELNLSSLELGDSALYFCASSLGGGGNQPQHFGDGTRLSIL.

The sample holds one count of this clone. The chain has TRBV23-1 and TRBJ2-7; maybe TRBD2 (6 bases). TRBV23-1 is an open reading frame, and its role is uncertain. The CDR3 is made up of 12 amino acids. The V end was cut by 10 bases, the J end by 5 bases, with 15 bases between. CDR3 region: CANGGQSHEQYF. The DNA for the CDR3 is TGCGCCAACGGAGGGCAGAGCCACGAGCAGTACTTC.

This clone was seen a handful of times. The gene calls are TRBV5-1 and TRBJ2-1, with D possibly being TRBD1 (6 bases). Trimming took off 2 bases at V and 5 bases at J, with 14 bases between the two ends. CDR3 length equals 15 residues. Germline values: CDR1 SGHRS, CDR2 YFSETQ. The CDR3 reads CASSFRQEPDNEQFF. The CDR3, as DNA: TGCGCCAGCAGCTTCCGACAGGAACCAGACAATGAGCAGTTCTTC.

The rearrangement joins TRBV2 to TRBJ2-7; D is uncertain. Trimming left V 3 bases short and J 3 bases short, with 12 bases between. The CDR3 contains 14 residues. The germline gives CDR1 SNHLY, CDR2 FYNNEI. CDR3 nucleotides: TGTGCCAGCAGTGACCCGGGCGGAATCTACGAGCAGTACTTC. This sequence encodes CASSDPGGIYEQYF.

J is TRBJ1-5 and V is TRBV27; 10 bases map to TRBD1. CDR1 MNHEY and CDR2 SMNVEV come from the germline V gene (reference sequence). The CDR3 extends over 14 amino acids. Germline trimming cut 5 bases from V and 5 bases from J; bases unmatched to any gene: 3. The CDR3 bases are TGTGCCAGCAGTCCTGGGACAGGGGATCAGCCCCAGCATTTT. Its translation: CASSPGTGDQPQHF.

The CDR3, as DNA: TGTGCCAGCAGGGAGGGACAGGGGGCGATAACTGAAGCTTTCTTT. Translated, it gives CASREGQGAITEAFF. The rearrangement links TRBV5-5 to TRBJ1-1; TRBD1 agrees at 12 bases. The V and J ends lost 5 bases and 5 bases, in that order; junction bases with no gene match: 7. Germline assignment: CDR1 SGHKS and CDR2 YYEKEE (reference sequence). The CDR3 is 15 residues long.

This chain uses TRBV6-6 with TRBJ1-5, with a tentative D call TRBD1 (5 bases). Germline values: CDR1 MNHNY, CDR2 SVGAGI (reference sequence). The CDR3 is 17 amino acids. Deletions cut 5 bases from V and 3 bases from J, with 20 bases between. For the CDR3, the DNA is TGTGCCAGCAGTCCGGGAAGGGATCAGGGCTTCAATCAGCCCCAGCATTTT. This encodes CASSPGRDQGFNQPQHF.

This clone was seen a single time. This chain uses TRBV7-6 with TRBJ2-1; perhaps TRBD2 as D (5 bases). Trimming stripped 0 bases from V and 9 bases from J, with 15 bases between. The CDR3 has 15 residues. Germline assignment: CDR1 SGHVS and CDR2 FNYEAQ. The CDR3 region is CASSLAPRFAGEQFF. Written as DNA, the CDR3 is TGTGCCAGCAGCTTAGCCCCCCGTTTCGCGGGTGAGCAGTTCTTC.

The chain employs TRBV28 and TRBJ2-1; TRBD2 matches 10 bases. V shed 3 bases and J 6 bases; nucleotides not matched to a gene: 5. The V gene's germline CDR1 is MDHEN and CDR2 SYDVKM. The CDR3 sequence is 15 residues long. CDR3 in amino acids: CASSFWASGSNEQFF. The CDR3 DNA sequence: TGTGCCAGCAGTTTTTGGGCTAGCGGGAGCAATGAGCAGTTCTTC.

The J gene is TRBJ1-2, the V gene TRBV28, with 11 nucleotides matching TRBD1. The ends lost 7 bases at V and 4 bases at J; junction bases unmatched: 8. CDR3 length: 15 amino acids. Germline V gene data show CDR1 as MDHEN and CDR2 as SYDVKM. The DNA of the CDR3 is TGTGCCAGCATTACCGGGACAGGGGGGGTCTATGGCTACACCTTC. This encodes CASITGTGGVYGYTF.

The V gene is TRBV29-1, the J gene TRBJ2-7; TRBD1 is a possible D gene (5 bases). CDR3 size: 12 residues. V lost 7 bases to trimming and J lost 3 bases, with 13 bases between them. From germline, CDR1 is SQVTM and CDR2 ANQGSEA. The CDR3 loop reads CSAHDRDYEQYF. Written as DNA, the CDR3 is TGCAGCGCCCACGACAGAGACTACGAGCAGTACTTC.

The genes are TRBV20-1 and TRBJ1-6; TRBD1 aligns across 8 bases. Germline V lookup: CDR1 DFQATT, CDR2 SNEGSKA (reference sequence). The CDR3 spans 11 residues. Trimming cost V 6 bases and J 14 bases; bases outside gene matches: 6. For the CDR3, the DNA is TGCAGTGCACAGGACAGGGCTGCCCTCCACTTT. Encoded protein: CSAQDRAALHF.

This rearrangement joins TRBV28 to TRBJ2-3, with D possibly being TRBD2 (6 bases). Trimming shortened V by 2 bases and J by 0 bases, and 6 bases separated the two germline ends. Germline V gene data show CDR1 as MDHEN and CDR2 as SYDVKM. The CDR3 loop spans 14 amino acids. The CDR3 DNA sequence: TGTGCCAGCAGTTTAGGACTAAGCACAGATACGCAGTATTTT. It encodes CASSLGLSTDTQYF.

The V call is TRBV19, the J call TRBJ2-4; no clear D gene. This CDR3 spans 14 amino acids. The V end lost 1 base, the J end lost 0 bases, and 4 bases lay between the germline ends. Germline lookup yields CDR1 LNHDA and CDR2 SQIVND (reference sequence). The CDR3 here is CASSIAQAKNIQYF. CDR3 sequence (DNA): TGTGCCAGTAGTATAGCACAAGCCAAAAACATTCAGTACTTC.

This chain links TRBV6-6 with TRBJ2-5, with D tentatively TRBD1 or TRBD2 (6 bases each). Germline CDR1 and CDR2: MNHNY and SVGAGI (reference sequence). Deletions cut 8 bases from V and 2 bases from J, with 12 bases between. The CDR3 runs 13 residues. The CDR3 coding sequence is TGTGCCAGCCGGGGGCCAATGCAAGAGACCCAGTACTTC. It encodes CASRGPMQETQYF.

Written as DNA, the CDR3 is TGTGCCAGCACCCAGGGGCTTCAAGAGACCCAGTACTTC. It encodes CASTQGLQETQYF. V usage is TRBV11-1 and J usage is TRBJ2-5, with D maybe TRBD1 (6 bases). Germline V gene lookup returns CDR1 SGHAT and CDR2 FQDESV (reference sequence). Trimming took off 7 bases at V and 2 bases at J, with 11 bases between the two ends. The CDR3 spans 13 residues. Variable domain in full (rest from reference TRBV11-1 and TRBJ2-5): EAEVAQSPRYKITEKSQAVAFWCDPISGHATLYWYRQILGQGPELLVQFQDESVVDDSQLPKDRFSAERLKGVDSTLKIQPAELGDSAMYLCASTQGLQETQYFGPGTRLLVL.

J is TRBJ2-5 and V is TRBV7-8; D not certain. Trimming pared 8 bases from V and 2 bases from J, leaving 18 bases between. Germline CDR1 SGHVS, CDR2 FQNEAQ. This CDR3 comprises 15 residues. The CDR3 DNA sequence: TGTGCCAGCCAGGCTATAGGAAACTTTCAAGAGACCCAGTACTTC. It encodes CASQAIGNFQETQYF.

This rearrangement joins TRBV7-2 to TRBJ2-7, with D possibly being TRBD1 (9 bases). Trimming shortened V by 1 base and J by 7 bases, and 20 bases separated the two germline ends. The CDR3 covers 16 residues. CDR1 and CDR2 from the germline V gene are SGHTA and FQGNSA. CDR3: CASSLGLAGGQGEQYF. CDR3 coding DNA: TGTGCCAGCAGCTTAGGCCTAGCGGGTGGACAGGGGGAGCAGTACTTC.

The V gene is TRBV6-5, the J gene TRBJ1-1; D not certain. Trimming removed 6 bases at V and 5 bases at J, with 13 bases between. Germline V lookup: CDR1 MNHEY, CDR2 SVGAGI. This CDR3 contains 13 residues. The DNA of the CDR3 is TGTGCCAGCAGAGATCCCTTGGAGACTGAAGCTTTCTTT. As protein: CASRDPLETEAFF.

The count of this clone is one. The chain couples TRBV18 to TRBJ1-1; perhaps TRBD1 as D (6 bases). The CDR3 is made up of 13 amino acids. CDR1 and CDR2 (germline): KGHSH, LQKENI. V lost 9 bases and J 5 bases, leaving 16 bases between the germline ends. CDR3 coding DNA: TGTGCCAGTCAGACGGGGGCCAATACTGAAGCTTTCTTT. It encodes CASQTGANTEAFF.

This clone showed up just once. This chain connects TRBV11-2 to TRBJ1-2; D gene unclear. This CDR3 is built from 12 residues. Germline loops: CDR1 SGHAT, CDR2 FQNNGV. Trimming stripped 5 bases from V and 5 bases from J, with 9 bases between. CDR3 coding DNA: TGTGCCAGCAGCCGTAACAGATATGGCTACACCTTC. Protein product: CASSRNRYGYTF.

This clone has only one observation. The chain combines TRBV6-6 with TRBJ2-1, with 11 bases fitting TRBD2. The CDR3 consists of 15 residues. With 6 bases clipped from V and 3 bases from J, the junction kept 4 bases outside the gene matches. CDR1 is MNHNY and CDR2 is SVGAGI in the germline V gene (reference sequence). The CDR3 reads CASRPGLADYNEQFF. The DNA of the CDR3 is TGTGCCAGCAGGCCGGGACTAGCGGACTACAATGAGCAGTTCTTC.

V usage is TRBV5-4 and J usage is TRBJ2-1, with a weak D call TRBD2 (6 bases). CDR1 and CDR2 from the germline V gene are SGHNT and YYREEE (reference sequence). CDR3 size: 15 residues. The V end lost 4 bases, the J end lost 1 base, and 12 bases lay between the germline ends. The CDR3 loop is CASSPGGKSYNEQFF. CDR3 coding DNA: TGTGCCAGCAGCCCCGGGGGAAAGTCCTACAATGAGCAGTTCTTC.

J is TRBJ2-3 and V is TRBV5-6; 7 bases align to TRBD1. V lost 0 bases and J lost 7; bases outside the gene matches: 8. Germline V gene data show CDR1 as SGHDT and CDR2 as YYEEEE. The CDR3 runs to 15 residues. CDR3 protein: CASSLDRQGSNTQYF. The CDR3 DNA follows: TGTGCCAGCAGCTTGGACAGACAGGGAAGTAATACGCAGTATTTT.

V gene TRBV7-2 combines with J gene TRBJ2-1; 10 bases map to TRBD2. Germline values: CDR1 SGHTA, CDR2 FQGNSA. The CDR3 spans 15 residues. Losses at the gene ends were 1 base for V and 10 bases for J; bases not matched to a gene: 7. CDR3 sequence (DNA): TGTGCCAGCAGCTTAGATTTAGCGGGAGGCGGGGAGCAGTTCTTC. Its translation: CASSLDLAGGGEQFF.

The rearrangement joins TRBV28 to TRBJ1-5; TRBD1 aligns across 9 bases. Germline V gene lookup returns CDR1 MDHEN and CDR2 SYDVKM. Trimming removed 5 bases from V and 6 bases from J; junction bases left unmatched: 5. CDR3 length equals 14 residues. CDR3: CASSRQGDGQPQHF. In DNA, the CDR3 is TGTGCCAGCAGTCGACAGGGGGACGGTCAGCCCCAGCATTTT.